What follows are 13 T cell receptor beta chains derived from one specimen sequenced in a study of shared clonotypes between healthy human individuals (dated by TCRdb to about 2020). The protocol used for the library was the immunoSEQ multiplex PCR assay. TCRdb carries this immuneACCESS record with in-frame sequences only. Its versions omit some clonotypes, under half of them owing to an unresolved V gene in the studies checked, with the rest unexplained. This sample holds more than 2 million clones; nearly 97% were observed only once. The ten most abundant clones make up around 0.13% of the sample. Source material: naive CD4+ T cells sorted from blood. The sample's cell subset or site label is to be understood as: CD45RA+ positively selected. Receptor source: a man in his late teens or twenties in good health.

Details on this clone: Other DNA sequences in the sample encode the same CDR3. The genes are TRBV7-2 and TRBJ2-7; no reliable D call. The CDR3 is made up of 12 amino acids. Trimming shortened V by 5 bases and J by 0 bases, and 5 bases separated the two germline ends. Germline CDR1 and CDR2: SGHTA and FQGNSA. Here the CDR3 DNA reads TGTGCCAGCAGCCTCAGCTCCTACGAGCAGTACTTC. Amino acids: CASSLSSYEQYF.

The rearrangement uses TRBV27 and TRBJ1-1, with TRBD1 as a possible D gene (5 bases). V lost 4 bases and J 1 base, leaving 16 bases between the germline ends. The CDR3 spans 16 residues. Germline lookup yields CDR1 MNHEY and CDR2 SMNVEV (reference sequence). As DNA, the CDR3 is TGTGCCAGCAGTTCGGGCGCCGGGGGACGGAACACTGAAGCTTTCTTT. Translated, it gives CASSSGAGGRNTEAFF.

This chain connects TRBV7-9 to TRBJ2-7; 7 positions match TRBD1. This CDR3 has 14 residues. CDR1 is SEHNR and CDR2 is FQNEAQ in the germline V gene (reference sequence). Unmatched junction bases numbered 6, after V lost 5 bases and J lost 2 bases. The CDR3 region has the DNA TGTGCCAGCAGCCAACGGACAGGCGCCTACGAGCAGTACTTC. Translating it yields CASSQRTGAYEQYF.

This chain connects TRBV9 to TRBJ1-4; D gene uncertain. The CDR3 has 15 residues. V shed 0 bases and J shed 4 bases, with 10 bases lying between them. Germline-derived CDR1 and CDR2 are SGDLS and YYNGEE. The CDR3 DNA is TGTGCCAGCAGCGTAGGGCCCCTGAATAATGAAAAACTGTTTTTT. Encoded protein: CASSVGPLNNEKLFF.

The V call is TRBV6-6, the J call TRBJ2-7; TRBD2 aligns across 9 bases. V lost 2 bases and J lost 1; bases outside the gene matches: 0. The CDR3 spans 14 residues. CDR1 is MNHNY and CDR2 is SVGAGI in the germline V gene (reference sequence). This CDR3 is CASSYLAGSYEQYF. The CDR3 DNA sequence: TGTGCCAGCAGTTACCTAGCGGGATCCTACGAGCAGTACTTC.

In DNA, the CDR3 is TGTGCCAGCAGCACCCTGGAACCCGGAGCGAACACTGAAGCTTTCTTT. Its protein is CASSTLEPGANTEAFF. The chain links TRBV7-9 to TRBJ1-1; D unresolved. CDR1 and CDR2 (germline): SEHNR, FQNEAQ (reference sequence). The V gene lost 5 bases and the J gene lost 1 base, with 17 bases spanning the gap. The CDR3 loop spans 16 amino acids.

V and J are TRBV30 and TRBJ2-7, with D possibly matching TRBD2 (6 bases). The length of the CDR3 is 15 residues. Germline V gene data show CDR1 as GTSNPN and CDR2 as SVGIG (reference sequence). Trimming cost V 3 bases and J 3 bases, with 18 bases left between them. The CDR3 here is CAWSDLDRGFYEQYF. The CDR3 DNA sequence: TGTGCCTGGAGCGATCTAGACCGGGGGTTCTACGAGCAGTACTTC.

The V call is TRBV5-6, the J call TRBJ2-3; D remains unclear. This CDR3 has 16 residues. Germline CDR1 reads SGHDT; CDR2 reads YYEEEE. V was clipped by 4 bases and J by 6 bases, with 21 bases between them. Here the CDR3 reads CASSLGMGAKWDTQYF. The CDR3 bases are TGTGCCAGCAGCCTTGGCATGGGCGCCAAGTGGGATACGCAGTATTTT.

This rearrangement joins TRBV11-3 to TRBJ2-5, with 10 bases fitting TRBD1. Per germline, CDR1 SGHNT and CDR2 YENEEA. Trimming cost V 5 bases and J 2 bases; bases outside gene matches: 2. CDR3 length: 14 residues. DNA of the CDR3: TGTGCCAGCAGCCAGGACAGGGGGCAAGAGACCCAGTACTTC. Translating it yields CASSQDRGQETQYF.

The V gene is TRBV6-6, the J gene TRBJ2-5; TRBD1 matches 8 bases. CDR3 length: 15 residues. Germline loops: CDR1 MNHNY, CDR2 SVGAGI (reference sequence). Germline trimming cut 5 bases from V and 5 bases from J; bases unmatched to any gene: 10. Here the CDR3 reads CASSPLWTGSETQYF. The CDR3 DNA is TGTGCCAGCAGTCCACTCTGGACAGGGTCCGAGACCCAGTACTTC.

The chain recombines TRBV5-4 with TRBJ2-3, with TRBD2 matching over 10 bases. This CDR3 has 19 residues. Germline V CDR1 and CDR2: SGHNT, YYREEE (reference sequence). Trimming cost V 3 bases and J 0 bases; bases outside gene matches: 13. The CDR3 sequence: CASSSSGLAEYLSTDTQYF. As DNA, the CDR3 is TGTGCCAGCAGCTCGTCAGGACTAGCGGAATACCTTAGCACAGATACGCAGTATTTT.

CDR3 protein: CASSGAQGTGETQYF. CDR3 sequence (DNA): TGCGCCAGCAGCGGGGCACAGGGTACCGGGGAGACCCAGTACTTC. V gene TRBV5-1 combines with J gene TRBJ2-5, with D possibly TRBD1 on 6 matching bases. This CDR3 is built from 15 residues. Germline V gene data show CDR1 as SGHRS and CDR2 as YFSETQ. Trimming removed 4 bases at V and 5 bases at J, with 18 bases between.

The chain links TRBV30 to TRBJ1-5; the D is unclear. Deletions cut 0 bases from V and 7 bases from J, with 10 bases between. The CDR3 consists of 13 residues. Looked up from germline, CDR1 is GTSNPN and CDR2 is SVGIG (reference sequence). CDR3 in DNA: TGTGCCTGGAGTGTAGGCCAAAACCAGCCCCAGCATTTT. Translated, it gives CAWSVGQNQPQHF.